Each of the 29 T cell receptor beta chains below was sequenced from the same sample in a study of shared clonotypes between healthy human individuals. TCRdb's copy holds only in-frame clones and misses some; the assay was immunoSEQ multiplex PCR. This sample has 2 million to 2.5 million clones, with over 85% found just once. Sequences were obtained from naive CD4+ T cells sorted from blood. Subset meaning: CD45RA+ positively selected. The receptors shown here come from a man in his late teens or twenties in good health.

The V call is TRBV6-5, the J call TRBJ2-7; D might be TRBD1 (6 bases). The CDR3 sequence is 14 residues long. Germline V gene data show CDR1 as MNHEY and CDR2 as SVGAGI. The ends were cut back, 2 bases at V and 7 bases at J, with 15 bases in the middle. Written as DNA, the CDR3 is TGTGCCAGCAGTTACGGGCAGGGGCCTGTGGAGCAGTACTTC. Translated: CASSYGQGPVEQYF.

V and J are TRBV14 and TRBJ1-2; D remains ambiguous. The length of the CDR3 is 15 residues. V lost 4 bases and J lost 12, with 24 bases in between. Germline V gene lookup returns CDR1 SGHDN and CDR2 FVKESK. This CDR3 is CASSPLSAGPIYHTF. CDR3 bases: TGTGCCAGCAGCCCCTTGTCGGCAGGTCCGATATACCACACCTTC.

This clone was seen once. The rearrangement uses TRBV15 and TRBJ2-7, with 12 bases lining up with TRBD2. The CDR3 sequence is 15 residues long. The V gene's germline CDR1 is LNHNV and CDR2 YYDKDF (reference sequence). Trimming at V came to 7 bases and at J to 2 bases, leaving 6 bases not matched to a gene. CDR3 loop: CATMQGTSGPYEQYF. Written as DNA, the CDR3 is TGTGCCACCATGCAAGGGACTAGCGGGCCCTACGAGCAGTACTTC.

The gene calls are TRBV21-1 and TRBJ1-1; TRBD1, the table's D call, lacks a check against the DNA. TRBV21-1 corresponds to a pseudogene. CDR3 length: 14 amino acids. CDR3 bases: TGTGCCAGCAGCATACGACAGGGCAGAACTGAAGCTTTCTTT. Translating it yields CASSIRQGRTEAFF.

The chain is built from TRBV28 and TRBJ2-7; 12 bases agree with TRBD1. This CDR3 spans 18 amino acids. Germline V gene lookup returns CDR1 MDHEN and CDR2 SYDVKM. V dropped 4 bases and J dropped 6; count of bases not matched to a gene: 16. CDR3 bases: TGTGCCAGCAGTTCAGACCGGGACAGGGGGCGTGGGAGTTTCGAGCAGTACTTC. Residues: CASSSDRDRGRGSFEQYF.

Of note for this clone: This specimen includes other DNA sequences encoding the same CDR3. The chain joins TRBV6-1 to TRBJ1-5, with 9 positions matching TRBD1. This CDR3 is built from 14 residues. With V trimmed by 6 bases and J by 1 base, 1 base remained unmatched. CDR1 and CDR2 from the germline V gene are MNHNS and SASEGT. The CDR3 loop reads CASRGTGSNQPQHF. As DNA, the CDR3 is TGTGCCAGCAGGGGGACAGGGAGCAATCAGCCCCAGCATTTT.

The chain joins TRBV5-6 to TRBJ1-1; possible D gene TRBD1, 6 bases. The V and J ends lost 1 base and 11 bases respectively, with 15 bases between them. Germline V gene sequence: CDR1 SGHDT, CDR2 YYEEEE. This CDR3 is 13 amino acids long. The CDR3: CASSLKGGHLAFF. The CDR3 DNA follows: TGTGCCAGCAGCTTGAAGGGGGGACACCTGGCTTTCTTT. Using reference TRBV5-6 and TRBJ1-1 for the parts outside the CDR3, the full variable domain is DAGVTQSPTHLIKTRGQQVTLRCSPKSGHDTVSWYQQALGQGPQFIFQYYEEEERQRGNFPDRFSGHQFPNYSSELNVNALLLGDSALYLCASSLKGGHLAFFGQGTRLTVV.

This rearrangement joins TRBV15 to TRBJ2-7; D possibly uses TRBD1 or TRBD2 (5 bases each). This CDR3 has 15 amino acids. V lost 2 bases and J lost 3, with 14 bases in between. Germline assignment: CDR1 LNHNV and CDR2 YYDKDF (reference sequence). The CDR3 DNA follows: TGTGCCACCAGCAGAAACCGGGACCGAGACTACGAGCAGTACTTC. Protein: CATSRNRDRDYEQYF.

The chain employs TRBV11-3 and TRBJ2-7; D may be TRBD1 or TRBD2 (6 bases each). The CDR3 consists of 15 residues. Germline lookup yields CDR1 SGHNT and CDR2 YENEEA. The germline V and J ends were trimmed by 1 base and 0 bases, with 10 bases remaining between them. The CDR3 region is CASSLGGASSYEQYF. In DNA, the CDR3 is TGTGCCAGCAGCTTAGGGGGGGCGAGCTCCTACGAGCAGTACTTC.

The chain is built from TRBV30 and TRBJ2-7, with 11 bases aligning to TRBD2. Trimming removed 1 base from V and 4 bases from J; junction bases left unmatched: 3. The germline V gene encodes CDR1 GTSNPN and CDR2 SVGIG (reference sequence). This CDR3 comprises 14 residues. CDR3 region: CAWSGTSGYYEQYF. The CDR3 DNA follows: TGTGCCTGGAGTGGGACTAGCGGGTATTACGAGCAGTACTTC. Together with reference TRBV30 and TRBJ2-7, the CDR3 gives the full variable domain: SQTIHQWPATLVQPVGSPLSLECTVEGTSNPNLYWYRQAAGRGLQLLFYSVGIGQISSEVPQNLSASRPQDRQFILSSKKLLLSDSGFYLCAWSGTSGYYEQYFGPGTRLTVT.

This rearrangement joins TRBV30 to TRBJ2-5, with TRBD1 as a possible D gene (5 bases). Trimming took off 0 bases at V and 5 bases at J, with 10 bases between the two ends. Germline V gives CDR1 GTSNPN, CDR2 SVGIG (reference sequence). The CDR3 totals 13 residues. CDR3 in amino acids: CAWSVQVGETQYF. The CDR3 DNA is TGTGCCTGGAGTGTACAGGTGGGGGAGACCCAGTACTTC. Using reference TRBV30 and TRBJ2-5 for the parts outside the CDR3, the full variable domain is SQTIHQWPATLVQPVGSPLSLECTVEGTSNPNLYWYRQAAGRGLQLLFYSVGIGQISSEVPQNLSASRPQDRQFILSSKKLLLSDSGFYLCAWSVQVGETQYFGPGTRLLVL.

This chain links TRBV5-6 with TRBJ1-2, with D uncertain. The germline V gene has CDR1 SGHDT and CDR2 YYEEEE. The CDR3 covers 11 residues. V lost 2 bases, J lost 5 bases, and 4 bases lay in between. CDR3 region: CASSFAYGYTF. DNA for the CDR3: TGTGCCAGCAGCTTCGCATATGGCTACACCTTC.

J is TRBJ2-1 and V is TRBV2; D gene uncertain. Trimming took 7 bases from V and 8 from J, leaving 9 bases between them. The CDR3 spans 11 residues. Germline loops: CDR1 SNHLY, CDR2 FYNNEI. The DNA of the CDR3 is TGTGCCAGCACAGTAAGGGATGAGCAGTTCTTC. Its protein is CASTVRDEQFF.

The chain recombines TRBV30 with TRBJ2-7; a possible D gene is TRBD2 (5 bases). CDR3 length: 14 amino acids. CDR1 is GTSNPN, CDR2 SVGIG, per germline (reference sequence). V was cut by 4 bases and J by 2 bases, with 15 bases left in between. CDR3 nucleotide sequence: TGTGCCTGGACTACCGTTGGGAGCACCTACGAGCAGTACTTC. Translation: CAWTTVGSTYEQYF.

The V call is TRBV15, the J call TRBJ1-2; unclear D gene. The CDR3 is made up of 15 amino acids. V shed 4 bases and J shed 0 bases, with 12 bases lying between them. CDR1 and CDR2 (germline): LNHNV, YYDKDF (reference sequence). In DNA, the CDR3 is TGTGCCACCAGCATTGACCGCGTTTCTAACTATGGCTACACCTTC. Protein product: CATSIDRVSNYGYTF.

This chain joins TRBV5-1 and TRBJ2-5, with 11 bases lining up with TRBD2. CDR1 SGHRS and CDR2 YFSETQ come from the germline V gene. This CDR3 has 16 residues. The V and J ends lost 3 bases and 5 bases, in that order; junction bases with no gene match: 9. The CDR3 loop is CASSSPGLAERETQYF. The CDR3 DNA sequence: TGCGCCAGCAGCTCCCCGGGACTAGCGGAAAGGGAGACCCAGTACTTC. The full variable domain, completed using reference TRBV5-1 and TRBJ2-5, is KAGVTQTPRYLIKTRGQQVTLSCSPISGHRSVSWYQQTPGQGLQFLFEYFSETQRNKGNFPGRFSGRQFSNSRSEMNVSTLELGDSALYLCASSSPGLAERETQYFGPGTRLLVL.

This CDR3 is CASSYPGQGDNSPLHF. CDR3 in DNA: TGTGCCAGCAGTTACCCGGGACAGGGGGATAATTCACCCCTCCACTTT. This chain joins TRBV2 and TRBJ1-6, with 11 bases identical to TRBD1. CDR1 is SNHLY and CDR2 is FYNNEI in the germline V gene. The CDR3 has 16 residues. V lost 5 bases and J lost 5; bases outside the gene matches: 5.

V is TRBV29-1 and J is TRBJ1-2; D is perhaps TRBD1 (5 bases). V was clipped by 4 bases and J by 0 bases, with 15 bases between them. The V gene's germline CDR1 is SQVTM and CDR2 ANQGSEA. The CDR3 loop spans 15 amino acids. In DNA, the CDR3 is TGCAGCGTTGGGGGACGGTCCACAGCTAACTATGGCTACACCTTC. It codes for CSVGGRSTANYGYTF.

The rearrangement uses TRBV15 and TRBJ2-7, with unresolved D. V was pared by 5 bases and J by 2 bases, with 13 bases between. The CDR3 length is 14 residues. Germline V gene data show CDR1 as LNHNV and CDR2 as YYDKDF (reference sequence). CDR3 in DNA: TGTGCCACCAGCCCTCTGGGCAGCACCTACGAGCAGTACTTC. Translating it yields CATSPLGSTYEQYF. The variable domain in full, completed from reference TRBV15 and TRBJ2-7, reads DAMVIQNPRYQVTQFGKPVTLSCSQTLNHNVMYWYQQKSSQAPKLLFHYYDKDFNNEADTPDNFQSRRPNTSFCFLDIRSPGLGDTAMYLCATSPLGSTYEQYFGPGTRLTVT.

The CDR3 nucleotides read TGTGCCAGCAGTGAAGAACGGTCGCTCCTGTACGAGCAGTACTTC. The encoded protein is CASSEERSLLYEQYF. The chain uses TRBV6-1 and TRBJ2-7; D not certain. Trimming stripped 1 base from V and 4 bases from J, with 14 bases between. Germline CDR1 is MNHNS and CDR2 is SASEGT. This CDR3 spans 15 amino acids.

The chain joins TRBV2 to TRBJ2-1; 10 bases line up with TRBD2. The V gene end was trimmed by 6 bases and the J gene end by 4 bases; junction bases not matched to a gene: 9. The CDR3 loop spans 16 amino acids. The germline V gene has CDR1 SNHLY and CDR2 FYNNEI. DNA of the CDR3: TGTGCCAGCAGCTATGGGACTAGCGAATCTTACAATGAGCAGTTCTTC. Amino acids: CASSYGTSESYNEQFF.

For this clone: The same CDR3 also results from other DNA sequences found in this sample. DNA for the CDR3: TGCGCCAGCAGCCCTAGCGGGAGCTCCTACAATGAGCAGTTCTTC. Translated, it gives CASSPSGSSYNEQFF. The chain couples TRBV4-1 to TRBJ2-1, with 10 bases that match TRBD2. This CDR3 is 15 amino acids long. Germline values: CDR1 MGHRA, CDR2 YSYEKL. Trimming cost V 4 bases and J 0 bases; bases outside gene matches: 0.

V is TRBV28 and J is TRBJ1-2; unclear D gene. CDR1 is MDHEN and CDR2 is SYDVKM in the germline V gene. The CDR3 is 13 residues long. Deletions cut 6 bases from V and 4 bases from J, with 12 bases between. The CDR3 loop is CASRPQRLYGYTF. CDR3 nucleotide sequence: TGTGCCAGCAGACCACAGAGACTCTATGGCTACACCTTC.

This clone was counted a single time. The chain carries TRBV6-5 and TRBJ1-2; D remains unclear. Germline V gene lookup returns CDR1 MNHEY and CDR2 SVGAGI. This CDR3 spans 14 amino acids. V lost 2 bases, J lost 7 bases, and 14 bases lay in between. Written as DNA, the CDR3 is TGTGCCAGCAGTTACCGCCAGTCCTTAGCTGGCTACACCTTC. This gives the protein CASSYRQSLAGYTF.

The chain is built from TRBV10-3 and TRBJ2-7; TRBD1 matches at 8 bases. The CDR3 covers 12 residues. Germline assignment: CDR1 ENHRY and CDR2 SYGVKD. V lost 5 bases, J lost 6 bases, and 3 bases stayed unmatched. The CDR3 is CAISSDRAEQYF. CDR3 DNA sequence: TGTGCCATCAGTTCGGACAGGGCCGAGCAGTACTTC.

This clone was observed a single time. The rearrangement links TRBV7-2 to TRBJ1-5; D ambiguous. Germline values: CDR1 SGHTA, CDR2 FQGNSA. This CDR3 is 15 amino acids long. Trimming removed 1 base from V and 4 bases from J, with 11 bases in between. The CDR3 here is CASSLGASGNQPQHF. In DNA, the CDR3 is TGTGCCAGCAGCTTAGGGGCGTCGGGGAATCAGCCCCAGCATTTT.

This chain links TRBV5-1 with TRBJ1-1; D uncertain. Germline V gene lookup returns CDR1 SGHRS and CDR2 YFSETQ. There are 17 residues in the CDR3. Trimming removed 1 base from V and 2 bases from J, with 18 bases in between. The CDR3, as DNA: TGCGCCAGCAGCTTGCACTTACTTACGACCACTAACACTGAAGCTTTCTTT. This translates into CASSLHLLTTTNTEAFF.

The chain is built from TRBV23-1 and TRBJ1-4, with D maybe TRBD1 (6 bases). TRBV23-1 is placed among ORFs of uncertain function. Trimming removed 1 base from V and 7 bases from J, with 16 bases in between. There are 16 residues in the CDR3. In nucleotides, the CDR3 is TGCGCCAGCAGTCAATTAAAGCAGGGGAGAGTTGAAAAACTGTTTTTT. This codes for CASSQLKQGRVEKLFF.

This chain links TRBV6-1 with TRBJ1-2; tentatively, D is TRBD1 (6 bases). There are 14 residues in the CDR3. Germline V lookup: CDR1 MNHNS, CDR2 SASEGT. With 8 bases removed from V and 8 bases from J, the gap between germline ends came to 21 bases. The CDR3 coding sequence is TGTGCCAGCGGCCCAGGGGAGTATTGGGGAGGCTACACCTTC. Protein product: CASGPGEYWGGYTF.